This is a list of T cell receptor beta chains from one sample in a study of neoadjuvant nivolumab and ipilimumab in lung cancer. TCRdb keeps only in-frame clones here, not all; method: immunoSEQ multiplex PCR. The sample has fewer than 25,000 clones, around 82% seen once. The sample consisted of peripheral blood, taken before neoadjuvant nivolumab, alone or with ipilimumab. The receptor set was obtained from an adult with non-small cell lung cancer. CDR3s include the opening cysteine and the closing phenylalanine or tryptophan. D genes are given only for firm matches. Not every row has a clone size; where given, it reads once, few, many or a size class.

J gene	V gene	D gene	clone size	CDR3 protein	CDR3 DNA
TRBJ2-7	TRBV7-2	NA	NA	CASSFSGPSHEQYF	TGTGCCAGCAGCTTTTCCGGGCCCTCTCACGAGCAGTACTTC
TRBJ1-2	TRBV18	NA	NA	CASSPPGTRGGYTF	TGTGCCAGCTCACCACCAGGAACGAGGGGTGGCTACACCTTC
TRBJ2-1	TRBV11-2	NA	NA	CASSPHPGAHEQFF	TGTGCCAGCAGCCCCCACCCGGGAGCACATGAGCAGTTCTTC
TRBJ2-2	TRBV7-2	TRBD1	NA	CASEIGTGVTGELFF	TGTGCCAGCGAGATTGGGACAGGGGTGACCGGGGAGCTGTTTTTT
TRBJ1-1	TRBV5-5	NA	NA	CASSIEVNTEAFF	TGTGCCAGCAGCATTGAGGTGAACACTGAAGCTTTCTTT
TRBJ2-7	TRBV29-1	TRBD2	NA	CSADGLAGEQYF	TGCAGCGCAGATGGACTAGCGGGCGAGCAGTACTTC
TRBJ2-7	TRBV28	NA	NA	CASSFGRGVSYEQYF	TGTGCCAGCAGTTTCGGCAGGGGGGTCTCCTACGAGCAGTACTTC
TRBJ1-5	TRBV5-6	NA	NA	CASSREQDQPQHF	TGTGCCAGCAGCCGAGAACAGGATCAGCCCCAGCATTTT
TRBJ1-2	TRBV11-2	NA	NA	CASSPGRHNYGYTF	TGTGCCAGCAGCCCGGGACGGCATAACTATGGCTACACCTTC
TRBJ2-7	TRBV27	TRBD1	NA	CASRPRQGVPYEQYF	TGTGCCAGCCGACCGCGGCAGGGGGTTCCCTACGAGCAGTACTTC
TRBJ1-2	TRBV5-1	NA	NA	CASSPEGVGYTF	TGCGCCAGCAGTCCCGAAGGGGTTGGCTACACCTTC
TRBJ1-1	TRBV5-4	NA	NA	CASSLGGQNTEAFF	TGTGCCAGCAGCTTGGGAGGGCAGAACACTGAAGCTTTCTTT
TRBJ1-5	TRBV30	NA	NA	CAWSEGRINQPQHF	TGTGCCTGGAGTGAGGGAAGAATCAATCAGCCCCAGCATTTT
TRBJ2-7	TRBV14	NA	NA	CASSQGALAPGEQYF	TGTGCCAGCAGCCAAGGTGCTCTAGCGCCTGGCGAGCAGTACTTC
TRBJ1-4	TRBV11-3	NA	NA	CASSSTSGQNEKLFF	TGTGCCAGCAGCTCTACATCGGGGCAAAATGAAAAACTGTTTTTT
TRBJ2-3	TRBV29-1	NA	NA	CSVDEGGTDTQYF	TGCAGCGTTGATGAAGGGGGGACAGATACGCAGTATTTT
TRBJ2-7	TRBV7-3	TRBD2	NA	CASSPSGIGDEQYF	TGTGCCAGCAGCCCTAGCGGGATTGGGGACGAGCAGTACTTC
TRBJ2-1	TRBV5-1	TRBD2	NA	CASSLLLAGGPEQFF	TGCGCCAGCAGCTTACTACTAGCGGGAGGGCCTGAGCAGTTCTTC
TRBJ1-1	TRBV29-1	TRBD1	NA	CSVTRTGLNTEAFF	TGCAGCGTTACTCGGACAGGGCTGAACACTGAAGCTTTCTTT
TRBJ1-1	TRBV7-9	NA	NA	CASSPPKGHTEAFF	TGTGCCAGCAGCCCCCCCAAGGGCCACACTGAAGCTTTCTTT
TRBJ1-4	TRBV5-1	TRBD1	NA	CASSFGQGNEKLFF	TGCGCCAGCAGCTTTGGACAGGGTAATGAAAAACTGTTTTTT
TRBJ2-2	TRBV30	TRBD2	NA	CAWGGETHTGELFF	TGTGCCTGGGGGGGGGAGACACACACCGGGGAGCTGTTTTTT
TRBJ2-2	TRBV10-1	TRBD2	NA	CASRTQREHGELFF	TGCGCCAGCAGGACGCAGCGGGAGCACGGGGAGCTGTTTTTT
TRBJ2-5	TRBV30	TRBD2	NA	CAWVGTSGRRVRETQYF	TGTGCCTGGGTCGGGACTAGCGGGAGGAGGGTCCGAGAGACCCAGTACTTC
TRBJ1-3	TRBV29-1	TRBD1	once	CSVDTGVGDGNTIYF	TGCAGCGTTGATACAGGGGTTGGAGATGGAAACACCATATATTTT
TRBJ1-1	TRBV14	NA	NA	CASSSEAEAFF	TGTGCCAGCAGCTCGGAGGCTGAAGCTTTCTTT
TRBJ1-2	TRBV29-1	NA	NA	CSVRGASGYTF	TGCAGCGTGAGGGGGGCCTCTGGCTACACCTTC
TRBJ2-1	TRBV18	TRBD2	NA	CASSPLSGRADNEQFF	TGTGCCAGCTCACCATTAAGCGGGAGGGCCGACAATGAGCAGTTCTTC
TRBJ2-7	TRBV14	NA	NA	CASSLKGGLRRGEQYF	TGTGCCAGCAGTTTAAAAGGGGGGCTCCGGAGGGGCGAGCAGTACTTC